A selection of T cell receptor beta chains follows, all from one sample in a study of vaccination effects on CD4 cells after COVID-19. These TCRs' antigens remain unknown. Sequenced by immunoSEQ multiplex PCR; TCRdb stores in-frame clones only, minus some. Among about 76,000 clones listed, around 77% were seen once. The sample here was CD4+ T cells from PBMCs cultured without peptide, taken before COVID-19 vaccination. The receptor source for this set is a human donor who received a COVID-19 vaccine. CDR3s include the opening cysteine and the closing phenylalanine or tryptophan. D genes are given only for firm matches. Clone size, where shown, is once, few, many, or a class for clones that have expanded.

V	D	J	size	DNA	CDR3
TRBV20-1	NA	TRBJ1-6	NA	TGCAGTGCTAGTCCCCAGGTTTATTCACCCCTCCACTTT	CSASPQVYSPLHF
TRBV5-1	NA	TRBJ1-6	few	TGCGCCAGCAGCTTGGTACTGCAGGGAGCTGATTCACCCCTCCACTTT	CASSLVLQGADSPLHF
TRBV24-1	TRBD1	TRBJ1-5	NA	TGTGCCACCAGTGATTCCGGGACAGGGGGCTTACGGCAGCCCCAGCATTTT	CATSDSGTGGLRQPQHF
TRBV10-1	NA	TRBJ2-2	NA	TGCGCCAGCAGTGAGTCGGGGGGAATTAGGACCGGGGAGCTGTTTTTT	CASSESGGIRTGELFF
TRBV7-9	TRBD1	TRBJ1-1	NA	TGTGCCAGCAGCCGACCACAGGGGAGCACTGAAGCTTTCTTT	CASSRPQGSTEAFF
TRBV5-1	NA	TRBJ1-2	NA	TGCGCCAGCAGCCCCCTGGGGGTCGACAGCTATGGCTACACCTTC	CASSPLGVDSYGYTF
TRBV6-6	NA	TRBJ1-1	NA	TGTGCCAGCAACAACGTCGGAGGGGGCACTGAAGCTTTCTTT	CASNNVGGGTEAFF
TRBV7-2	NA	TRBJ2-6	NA	TGTGCCAGCAGCCCGCGGGTAGGGGCCAACGTCCTGACTTTC	CASSPRVGANVLTF
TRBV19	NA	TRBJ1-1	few	TGTGCCAGTAGTATCTCAGGCCAGCTCAACACTGAAGCTTTCTTT	CASSISGQLNTEAFF
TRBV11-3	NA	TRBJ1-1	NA	TGTGCCAGCAGCTTAGACGGCGGGATCGAGACTGAAGCTTTCTTT	CASSLDGGIETEAFF
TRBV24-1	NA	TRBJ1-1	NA	TGTGCCACCAGTGATCGGGGGGGCAGCTCTGAAGCTTTCTTT	CATSDRGGSSEAFF
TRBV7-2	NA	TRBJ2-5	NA	TGTGCCAGCAGCTTAACCGTGAGGGAGACCCAGTACTTC	CASSLTVRETQYF
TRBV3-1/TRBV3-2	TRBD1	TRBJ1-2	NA	TGTGCCAGCAGCCCAGGGACAGGGAGAAACTATGGCTACACCTTC	CASSPGTGRNYGYTF
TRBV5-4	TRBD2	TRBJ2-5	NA	TGTGCCAGCAGCTTTCCCCTGGGCGGGGGGGTATCCGGAGAGACCCAGTACTTC	CASSFPLGGGVSGETQYF
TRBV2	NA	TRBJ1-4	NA	TGTGCCAGCAGTGACAGGGACCGGGAAAAACTGTTTTTT	CASSDRDREKLFF
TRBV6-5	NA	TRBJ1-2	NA	TGTGCCTCCTCGGAGGGTGCGGGATATGGCTACACCTTC	CASSEGAGYGYTF
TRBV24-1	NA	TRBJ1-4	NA	TGTGCCACCAGTGAGGGGGTCGATGAAAAACTGTTTTTT	CATSEGVDEKLFF
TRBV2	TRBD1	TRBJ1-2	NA	TGTGCCAGCAGCGGGGACAGCGGCAACTATGGCTACACCTTC	CASSGDSGNYGYTF
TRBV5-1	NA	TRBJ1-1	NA	TGCGCCAGCAGCTTGCAAGGAGGATGGAACACTGAAGCTTTCTTT	CASSLQGGWNTEAFF
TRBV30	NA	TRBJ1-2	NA	TGTGCCTGGCGACGGACGGGAAACTATGGCTACACCTTC	CAWRRTGNYGYTF
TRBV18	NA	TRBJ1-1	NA	TGTGCCAGCTCAGGTGGTCACGACACTGAAGCTTTCTTT	CASSGGHDTEAFF
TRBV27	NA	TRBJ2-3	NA	TGTGCCAGCAGTTTATTATTCCGGGGGAAGGTGGGCACAGATACGCAGTATTTT	CASSLLFRGKVGTDTQYF
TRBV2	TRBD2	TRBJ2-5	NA	TGTGCCAGCAGTGACCAGGCGGGGGGGCGGGAGACCCAGTACTTC	CASSDQAGGRETQYF
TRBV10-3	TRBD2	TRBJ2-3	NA	TGTGCCACCGGGGGGGAAAGCACAGATACGCAGTATTTT	CATGGESTDTQYF
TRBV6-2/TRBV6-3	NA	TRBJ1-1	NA	TGTGCCAGCAGTTACCCGAACACTGAAGCTTTCTTT	CASSYPNTEAFF
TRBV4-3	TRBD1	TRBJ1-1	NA	TGCGCCAGCAGCCGGGGAGACAGGGGCCTGGAAGAAGCTTTCTTT	CASSRGDRGLEEAFF
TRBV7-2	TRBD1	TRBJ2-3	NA	TGTGCCAGCAGCTCGGACAGGGCCACAGATACGCAGTATTTT	CASSSDRATDTQYF
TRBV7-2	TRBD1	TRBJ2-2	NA	TGTGCCAGCAGGACCGGGACAGGGAACACCGGGGAGCTGTTTTTT	CASRTGTGNTGELFF
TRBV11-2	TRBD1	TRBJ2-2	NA	TGTGCCAGCACCTTCCGGGACAGGGAGTGGGCCGGGGAGCTGTTTTTT	CASTFRDREWAGELFF
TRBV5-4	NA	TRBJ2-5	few	TGTGCCAGCAGCTTTTCTAACAGGGAACTCCAGACCCAGTACTTC	CASSFSNRELQTQYF